These 5 T cell receptor beta chains came from one sample sequenced in a study of blood T cell repertoires in COVID-19. The method was immunoSEQ multiplex PCR; TCRdb's version includes in-frame clones alone and lacks a portion of them. The repertoire includes 130,000 or so clones, around 84% of them detected once, and approximately 8.3% sits in the top ten. Sequencing input: peripheral blood. These receptors all stem from a woman in her sixties with acute or convalescent COVID-19.

The chain uses TRBV5-4 and TRBJ2-5; a possible D gene is TRBD2 (6 bases). This CDR3 is built from 15 residues. Looked up from germline, CDR1 is SGHNT and CDR2 is YYREEE (reference sequence). The germline V and J ends were trimmed by 4 bases and 2 bases, with 15 bases remaining between them. CDR3 sequence reads: CASSLPGGMQETQYF. CDR3 DNA sequence: TGTGCCAGCAGCCTTCCTGGGGGGATGCAAGAGACCCAGTACTTC. The variable domain in full, completed from reference TRBV5-4 and TRBJ2-5, reads ETGVTQSPTHLIKTRGQQVTLRCSSQSGHNTVSWYQQALGQGPQFIFQYYREEENGRGNFPPRFSGLQFPNYSSELNVNALELDDSALYLCASSLPGGMQETQYFGPGTRLLVL.

V usage is TRBV28 and J usage is TRBJ2-7, with TRBD1 matching 7 bases. The CDR3 runs 14 residues. With 5 bases clipped from V and 2 bases from J, the junction kept 6 bases outside the gene matches. Germline V gene lookup returns CDR1 MDHEN and CDR2 SYDVKM. Here the CDR3 reads CASSEAGTAYEQYF. The CDR3 coding sequence is TGTGCCAGCAGTGAAGCCGGGACAGCCTACGAGCAGTACTTC.

This clone was counted only a few times. The chain couples TRBV6-2 or TRBV6-3 to TRBJ1-6, with 7 bases lining up with TRBD1. Germline V gene data show CDR1 as MNHEY and CDR2 as SVGEGT. The CDR3 contains 13 residues. With V trimmed by 5 bases and J by 9 bases, 4 bases remained unmatched. The CDR3 DNA reads TGTGCCAGCAGTGACAGGGTCGGTTCACCCCTCCACTTT. This gives the protein CASSDRVGSPLHF.

The chain uses TRBV27 and TRBJ2-1, with D maybe TRBD2 (7 bases). Germline lookup yields CDR1 MNHEY and CDR2 SMNVEV (reference sequence). The CDR3 consists of 15 residues. Trimming took 5 bases from V and 7 from J, leaving 18 bases between them. This CDR3 reads CASSRAGGRENEQFF. The CDR3 DNA follows: TGTGCCAGCAGTCGTGCCGGGGGGCGGGAGAATGAGCAGTTCTTC.

This clone showed up just once. The CDR3: CASSPPGGQGVTDTQYF. The DNA of the CDR3 is TGTGCCAGCAGCCCTCCAGGCGGACAGGGGGTCACAGATACGCAGTATTTT. J is TRBJ2-3 and V is TRBV5-4; 10 nucleotides match TRBD1. The length of the CDR3 is 17 residues. Germline V gene data show CDR1 as SGHNT and CDR2 as YYREEE (reference sequence). V dropped 4 bases and J dropped 2; count of bases not matched to a gene: 10.